This T cell receptor beta chain was identified in a study of blood T cell repertoires in COVID-19. At the level of the study: The study drew acute and convalescent COVID-19 samples from the United States, Italy and Spain. T cells, B-cell-depleted T cells, or PBMCs supplied cDNA or gDNA.

TCRdb's copy holds only in-frame clones and misses some; the assay was immunoSEQ multiplex PCR. The sample has over 350,000 clones, 70% to 90% seen once. In this sample, this clone turned up a few times. Cohort placement rested on clinical history that participants reported themselves. CDR1 and CDR2 from the germline V gene are GTSNPN and SVGIG (reference sequence). The CDR3 runs 13 residues. With 0 bases removed from V and 4 bases from J, the gap between germline ends came to 9 bases. Material for sequencing was PBMCs or T cells enriched from blood (not recorded which). This TCR was recovered from a woman in her 30s with acute COVID-19. This rearrangement joins TRBV30 to TRBJ1-1, with a tentative D call TRBD1 (5 bases). CDR3 region: CAWSVSGRTEAFF. The DNA for the CDR3 is TGTGCCTGGAGTGTCTCAGGGCGCACTGAAGCTTTCTTT.